Listed below are T cell receptor beta chains from one sample, sequenced in a study of T cells in Graves' hyperthyroidism and ophthalmopathy. From the multiplex PCR reads, TCRdb called clonotypes with MiXCR, one entry per CDR3 protein. The table includes around 600,000 distinct CDR3 sequences, more than 14% detected once. The specimen sequenced was blood. These receptors all stem from a woman in her forties or fifties with Graves' ophthalmopathy. CDR3s include the opening cysteine and the closing phenylalanine or tryptophan. D genes are given only for firm matches. Some rows mark clone size as missing; the rest say once, few, many or name a class of expanded clone.

cdr3_nt cdr3_aa v_call clone_size d_call j_call
TGTGCCAGCAGCGGAGGATGGGGTAAGGCGCGCGAGCAGTACTTC CASSGGWGKAREQYF TRBV7-9 many . TRBJ2-7
TGTGCCAGCAGTATCAGCGGGAGTACGGAGACCCAGTACTTC CASSISGSTETQYF TRBV12-3/TRBV12-4 many TRBD2 TRBJ2-5
TGTGCCAGCAGCCCATTGCGGGGCATCAGAAACACCATATATTTT CASSPLRGIRNTIYF TRBV7-2 few . TRBJ1-3
TGTGCCTGCCACCCATCGGTCGTTAGGAGGGGGAACACTGAAACTTTCTTT CACHPSVVRRGNTETFF TRBV19 . . TRBJ1-1
TGTGCCAGCAGCTCAACCGGGACTAGACCCTACGAGCAGTACTTC CASSSTGTRPYEQYF TRBV7-2 many TRBD2 TRBJ2-7
TGCGCCAGCAGCTCTCTCACTAGCGGGAGCCCCTACGAGCAGTACTTC CASSSLTSGSPYEQYF TRBV5-1 many TRBD2 TRBJ2-7
TGTGCCAGCAGGGGACCCACCAATACGCAGTATTTT CASRGPTNTQYF TRBV27 . . TRBJ2-3
TGTGCCAGCAGTTATGGGGGGGCAGATACGCAGTATTTT CASSYGGADTQYF TRBV6-2/TRBV6-3 . TRBD2 TRBJ2-3
TGTGCCAGCAGCCAACAGGGACTAGCGGGAGCCGGGGAGCTGTTTTTT CASSQQGLAGAGELFF TRBV3-1 many TRBD2 TRBJ2-2
TGTGCCAGCAGCGACCACCTATCCCAGTCTCCCGGGGAAAAACTGTTTTTT CASSDHLSQSPGEKLFF TRBV7-8 many . TRBJ1-4
TGTGCCAGTAGTAACATAGGACTAGCGGTTTACAATGAGCAGTTCTTC CASSNIGLAVYNEQFF TRBV19 few TRBD2 TRBJ2-1
TGCAGTGCTAGAGATCCGCCCCATGAGCAGTTCTTC CSARDPPHEQFF TRBV20-1 . . TRBJ2-1
TGTGCCAGCAGTTACCCTCGAGAAGCTTTCTTT CASSYPREAFF TRBV28 many . TRBJ1-1
TGCAGTGCTAAGGCTAGCGGCTACGAGCAGTACTTC CSAKASGYEQYF TRBV20-1 . TRBD2 TRBJ2-7
TGCGCCAGCAGCTTGGGGGCTAGACAGGGAACGATCGAGCAGTACTTC CASSLGARQGTIEQYF TRBV5-1 . TRBD1 TRBJ2-7
TGTGCCAGCAGTGACTCGAGGGACAATGAGCAGTTCTTC CASSDSRDNEQFF TRBV6-4 few . TRBJ2-1
TGTGCCAGTAGTATCCATCTGACGGGAGCCCAAGAGACCCAGTACTTC CASSIHLTGAQETQYF TRBV19 . . TRBJ2-5
TGCAGCGTCCGAACGTACAAACAGGGACACCACTCCTACAATGAGCAGTTCTTC CSVRTYKQGHHSYNEQFF TRBV29-1 many . TRBJ2-1
TGTGCCAGCAGCTCGGGACAGGCCTCGGGGAAAGAGACCCAGTACTTC CASSSGQASGKETQYF TRBV9 many TRBD1 TRBJ2-5
TGTGCCAGCAGTCATTCGGGACCAAGCTCTGGAAACACCATATATTTT CASSHSGPSSGNTIYF TRBV12-3/TRBV12-4 many . TRBJ1-3
TGCAGCGTTGTAGAAGCCTTCGGGGAGCTGTTTTTT CSVVEAFGELFF TRBV29-1 many . TRBJ2-2
TGTGCCAGTAGTATTGGACTAGCTGGGTTAGATGAGCAGTTCTTC CASSIGLAGLDEQFF TRBV19 . TRBD2 TRBJ2-1
TGTGCCAGCAGTTCGTGGGTCTCCTACGAGCAGTACTTC CASSSWVSYEQYF TRBV28 many . TRBJ2-7
TGTGCCAGCAGTGTCCGACCCCGTCAGCCGGCCTACGAGCAGTACTTC CASSVRPRQPAYEQYF TRBV27 many . TRBJ2-7
TGTGCCAGCACCGTTGGGGGCCGCGCCAAAAACATTCAGTACTTC CASTVGGRAKNIQYF TRBV6-1 . . TRBJ2-4
TGTGCCAGCAGCACGGGACAGACCAATGAAAAACTGTTTTTT CASSTGQTNEKLFF TRBV7-9 . TRBD1 TRBJ1-4
TGTGCCAGCAGTTCGGCACCCCGCCGGAGCACTGAAGCTTTCTTT CASSSAPRRSTEAFF TRBV12-3/TRBV12-4 many . TRBJ1-1
TGTGCCAGCAGTTTTCTACAGGGCAGCAATCAGCCCCAGCATTTT CASSFLQGSNQPQHF TRBV28 many . TRBJ1-5
TGTGCCAGCAGTTTAAATCCGGGGTTGCACGAGCAGTACTTC CASSLNPGLHEQYF TRBV12-3/TRBV12-4 few . TRBJ2-7
TGTGCCAGCAGTTACGGGACACTTACCTACGAGCAGTACTTC CASSYGTLTYEQYF TRBV6-1 many . TRBJ2-7
TGTGCCAGCAGCTTGGACAGGGGTTTACAGCCCCAGCATTTT CASSLDRGLQPQHF TRBV7-2 . TRBD1 TRBJ1-5